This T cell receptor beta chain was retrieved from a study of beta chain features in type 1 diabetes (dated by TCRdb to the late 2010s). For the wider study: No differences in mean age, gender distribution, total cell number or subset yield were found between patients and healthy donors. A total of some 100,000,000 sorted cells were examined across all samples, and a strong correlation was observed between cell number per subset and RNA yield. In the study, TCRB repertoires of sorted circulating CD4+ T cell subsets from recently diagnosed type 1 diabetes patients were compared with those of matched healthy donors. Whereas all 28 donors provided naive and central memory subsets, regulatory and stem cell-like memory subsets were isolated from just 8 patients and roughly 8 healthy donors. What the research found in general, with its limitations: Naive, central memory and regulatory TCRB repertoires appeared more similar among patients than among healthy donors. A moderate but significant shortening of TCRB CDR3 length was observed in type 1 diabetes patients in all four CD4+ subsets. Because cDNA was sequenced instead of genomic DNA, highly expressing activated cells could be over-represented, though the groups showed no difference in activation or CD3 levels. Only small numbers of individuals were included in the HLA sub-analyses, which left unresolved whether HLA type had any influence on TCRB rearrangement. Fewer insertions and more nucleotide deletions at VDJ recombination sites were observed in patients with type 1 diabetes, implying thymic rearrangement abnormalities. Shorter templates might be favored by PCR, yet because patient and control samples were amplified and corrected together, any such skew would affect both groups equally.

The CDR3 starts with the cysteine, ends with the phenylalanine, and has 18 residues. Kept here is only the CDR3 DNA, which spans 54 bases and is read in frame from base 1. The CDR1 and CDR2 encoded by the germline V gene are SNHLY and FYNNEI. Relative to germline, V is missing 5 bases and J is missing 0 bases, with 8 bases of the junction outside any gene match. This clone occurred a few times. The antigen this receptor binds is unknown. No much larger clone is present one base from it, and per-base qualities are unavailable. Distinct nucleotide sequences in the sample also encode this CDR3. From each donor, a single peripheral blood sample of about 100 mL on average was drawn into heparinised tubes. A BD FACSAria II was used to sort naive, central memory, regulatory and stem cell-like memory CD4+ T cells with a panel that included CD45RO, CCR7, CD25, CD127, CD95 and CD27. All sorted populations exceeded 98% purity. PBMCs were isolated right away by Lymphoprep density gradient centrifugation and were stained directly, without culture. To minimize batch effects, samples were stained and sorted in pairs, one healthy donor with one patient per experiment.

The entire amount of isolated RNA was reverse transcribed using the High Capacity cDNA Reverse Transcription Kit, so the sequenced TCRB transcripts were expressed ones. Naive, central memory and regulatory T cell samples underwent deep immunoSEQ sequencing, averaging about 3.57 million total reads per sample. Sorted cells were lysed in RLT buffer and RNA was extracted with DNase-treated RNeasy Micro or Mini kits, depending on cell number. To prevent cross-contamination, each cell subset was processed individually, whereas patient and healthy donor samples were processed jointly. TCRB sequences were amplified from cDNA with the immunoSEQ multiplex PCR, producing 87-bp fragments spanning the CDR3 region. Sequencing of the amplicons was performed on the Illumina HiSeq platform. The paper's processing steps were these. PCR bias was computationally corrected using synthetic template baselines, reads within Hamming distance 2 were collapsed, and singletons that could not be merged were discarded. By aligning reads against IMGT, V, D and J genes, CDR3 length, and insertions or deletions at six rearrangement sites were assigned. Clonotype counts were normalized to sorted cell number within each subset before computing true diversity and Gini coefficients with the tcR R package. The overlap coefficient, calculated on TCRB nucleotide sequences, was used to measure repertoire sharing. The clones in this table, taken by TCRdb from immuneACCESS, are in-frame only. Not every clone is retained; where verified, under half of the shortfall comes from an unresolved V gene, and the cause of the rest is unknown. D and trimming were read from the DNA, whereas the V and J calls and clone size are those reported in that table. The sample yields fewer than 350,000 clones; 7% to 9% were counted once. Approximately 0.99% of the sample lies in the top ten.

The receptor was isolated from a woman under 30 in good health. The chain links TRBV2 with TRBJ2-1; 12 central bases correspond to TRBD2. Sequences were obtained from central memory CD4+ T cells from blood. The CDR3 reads CASSPGTSGSSSYNEQFF. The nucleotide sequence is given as TGTGCCAGCAGTCCCGGGACTAGCGGGTCAAGCTCCTACAATGAGCAGTTCTTC.